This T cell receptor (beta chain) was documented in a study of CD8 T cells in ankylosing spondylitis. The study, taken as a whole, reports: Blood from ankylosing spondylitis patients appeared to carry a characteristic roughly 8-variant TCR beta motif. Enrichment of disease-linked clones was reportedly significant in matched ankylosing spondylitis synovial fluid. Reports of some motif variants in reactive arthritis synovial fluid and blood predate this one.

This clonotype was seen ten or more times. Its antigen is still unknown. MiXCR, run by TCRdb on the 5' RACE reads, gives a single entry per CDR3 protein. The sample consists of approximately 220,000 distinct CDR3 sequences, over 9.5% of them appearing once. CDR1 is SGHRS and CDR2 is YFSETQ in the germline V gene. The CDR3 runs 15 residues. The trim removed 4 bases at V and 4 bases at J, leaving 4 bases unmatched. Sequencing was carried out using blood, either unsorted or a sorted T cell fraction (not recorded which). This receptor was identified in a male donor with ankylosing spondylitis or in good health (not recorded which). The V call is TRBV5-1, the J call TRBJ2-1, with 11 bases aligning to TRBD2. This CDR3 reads CASSAGLAEYNEQFF. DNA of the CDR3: TGCGCCAGCAGCGCGGGACTAGCGGAATACAATGAGCAGTTCTTC. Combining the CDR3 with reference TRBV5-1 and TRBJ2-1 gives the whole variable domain KAGVTQTPRYLIKTRGQQVTLSCSPISGHRSVSWYQQTPGQGLQFLFEYFSETQRNKGNFPGRFSGRQFSNSRSEMNVSTLELGDSALYLCASSAGLAEYNEQFFGPGTRLTVL.